This is a list of T cell receptor beta chains from one sample in a study of cytomegalovirus exposure and HLA in healthy donors. The protocol was immunoSEQ multiplex PCR, while the TCRdb copy is restricted to in-frame clones and leaves out a portion. The profile covers some 90,000 clones, with around 74% appearing a single time and over 2% taken by the ten largest. Sequenced: PBMCs. These receptors all come from a boy aged 5-17 years in good health and CMV-seronegative. The CDR3 runs from the conserved cysteine through the conserved F or W. The D gene is left open where the match is weak. Some rows have no size entry. The others give once, few or many, or a class for an expanded clone.

size	D	V	J	CDR3	DNA
NA	NA	TRBV9	TRBJ1-1	CASSVGYFRNTEAFF	TGTGCCAGCAGCGTAGGGTACTTCCGAAACACTGAAGCTTTCTTT
NA	TRBD1	TRBV27	TRBJ1-1	CASSLLGGYTEAFF	TGTGCCAGCAGTTTATTAGGGGGCTACACTGAAGCTTTCTTT
NA	NA	TRBV19	TRBJ1-1	CASSIGRSEAFF	TGTGCCAGTAGTATAGGCAGGTCGGAAGCTTTCTTT
NA	NA	TRBV7-9	TRBJ1-4	CASSPFSTNEKLFF	TGTGCCAGCAGCCCATTTTCAACTAATGAAAAACTGTTTTTT
NA	TRBD1	TRBV7-9	TRBJ1-1	CASSTGQTQNTEAFF	TGTGCCAGCAGCACGGGACAGACACAGAACACTGAAGCTTTCTTT
NA	NA	TRBV6-1	TRBJ2-1	CASGAASSYNEQFF	TGTGCCAGCGGGGCCGCGAGCTCCTACAATGAGCAGTTCTTC
once	TRBD1	TRBV15	TRBJ2-3	CATSREWYRGDTQYF	TGTGCCACCAGCAGAGAATGGTACAGGGGAGATACGCAGTATTTT
NA	NA	TRBV10-3	TRBJ1-2	CAISPNDAYGYTF	TGTGCCATCAGCCCTAATGATGCCTATGGCTACACCTTC
NA	TRBD2	TRBV5-1	TRBJ2-1	CASSPTSGSSYNEQFF	TGCGCCAGCAGCCCGACTAGCGGCAGCTCCTACAATGAGCAGTTCTTC
NA	TRBD2	TRBV4-2	TRBJ2-7	CASSHFSATSSSYEQYF	TGTGCCAGCAGCCATTTTTCGGCGACTAGCAGCTCCTACGAGCAGTACTTC
NA	NA	TRBV4-1	TRBJ2-7	CASSQDAGDSNPYEQYF	TGCGCCAGCAGCCAAGATGCTGGAGACAGCAACCCCTACGAGCAGTACTTC
NA	NA	TRBV5-6	TRBJ2-7	CASSLSEYEQYF	TGTGCCAGCAGCTTGTCGGAGTACGAGCAGTACTTC
NA	NA	TRBV29-1	TRBJ2-2	CSVAFRGELFF	TGCAGCGTTGCTTTCAGGGGGGAGCTGTTTTTT
NA	NA	TRBV6-5	TRBJ1-5	CASSYGLNQPQHF	TGTGCCAGCAGTTACGGTCTAAATCAGCCCCAGCATTTT
NA	NA	TRBV7-9	TRBJ2-5	CASILGRGWETQYF	TGTGCCAGCATTCTGGGCAGGGGTTGGGAGACCCAGTACTTC